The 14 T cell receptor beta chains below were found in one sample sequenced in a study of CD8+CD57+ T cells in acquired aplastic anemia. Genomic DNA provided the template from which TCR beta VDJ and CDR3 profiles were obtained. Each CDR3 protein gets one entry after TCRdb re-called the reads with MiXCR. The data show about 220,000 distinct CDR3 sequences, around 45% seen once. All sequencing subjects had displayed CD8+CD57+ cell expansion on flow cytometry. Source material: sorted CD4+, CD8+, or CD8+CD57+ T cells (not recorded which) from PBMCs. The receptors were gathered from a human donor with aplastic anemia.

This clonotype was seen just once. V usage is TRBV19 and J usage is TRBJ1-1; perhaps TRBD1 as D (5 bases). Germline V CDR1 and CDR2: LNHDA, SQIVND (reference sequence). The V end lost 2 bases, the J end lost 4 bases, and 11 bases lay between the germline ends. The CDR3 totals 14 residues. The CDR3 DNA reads TGTGCCAGTAGTATACACAGGTTGGCCACTGAAGCTTTCTTT. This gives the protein CASSIHRLATEAFF.

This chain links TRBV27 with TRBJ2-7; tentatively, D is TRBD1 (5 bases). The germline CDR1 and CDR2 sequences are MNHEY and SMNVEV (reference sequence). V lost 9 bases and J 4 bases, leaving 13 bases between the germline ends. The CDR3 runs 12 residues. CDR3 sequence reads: CASTKPGYEQYF. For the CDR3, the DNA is TGTGCCAGTACAAAGCCAGGGTACGAGCAGTACTTC.

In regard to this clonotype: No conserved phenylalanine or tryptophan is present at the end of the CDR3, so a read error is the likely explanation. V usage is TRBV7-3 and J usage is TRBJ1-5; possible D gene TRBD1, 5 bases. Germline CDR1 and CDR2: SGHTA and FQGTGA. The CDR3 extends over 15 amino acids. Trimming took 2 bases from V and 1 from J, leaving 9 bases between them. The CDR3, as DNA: TGTGCCAGCAGCTTAGGCAGGGAAAGCAATCAGCCCCAGCATTCT. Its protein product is CASSLGRESNQPQHS.

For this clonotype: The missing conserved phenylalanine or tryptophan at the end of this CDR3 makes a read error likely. CDR3 sequence reads: CSGGGNYGYTS. The CDR3 DNA follows: TGCAGTGGAGGCGGTAACTATGGCTACACCTCC. This rearrangement joins TRBV20-1 to TRBJ1-2; D not resolved. CDR3 size: 11 residues. V gave up 7 bases and J gave up 1 base, with 7 bases separating them. Germline loops: CDR1 DFQATT, CDR2 SNEGSKA (reference sequence).

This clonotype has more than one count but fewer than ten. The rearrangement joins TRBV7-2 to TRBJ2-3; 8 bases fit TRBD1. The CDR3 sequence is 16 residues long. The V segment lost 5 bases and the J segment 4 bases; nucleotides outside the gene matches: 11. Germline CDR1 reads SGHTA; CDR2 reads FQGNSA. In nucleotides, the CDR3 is TGTGCCAGCAGCCATGGGACAGGACAGGGCCCAGATACGCAGTATTTT. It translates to CASSHGTGQGPDTQYF. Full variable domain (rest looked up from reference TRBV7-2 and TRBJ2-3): GAGVSQSPSNKVTEKGKDVELRCDPISGHTALYWYRQSLGQGLEFLIYFQGNSAPDKSGLPSDRFSAERTGGSVSTLTIQRTQQEDSAVYLCASSHGTGQGPDTQYFGPGTRLTVL.

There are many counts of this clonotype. CDR3 nucleotides: TGTGCCAGCAGTCGAGGACCTAGCGGGGGGCCCTACGAGCAGTACTTC. It codes for CASSRGPSGGPYEQYF. The rearrangement uses TRBV11-1 and TRBJ2-7; 11 bases are a match to TRBD2. V was clipped by 6 bases and J by 2 bases; unmatched bases: 9. The CDR3 consists of 16 residues. Germline V lookup: CDR1 SGHAT, CDR2 FQDESV (reference sequence).

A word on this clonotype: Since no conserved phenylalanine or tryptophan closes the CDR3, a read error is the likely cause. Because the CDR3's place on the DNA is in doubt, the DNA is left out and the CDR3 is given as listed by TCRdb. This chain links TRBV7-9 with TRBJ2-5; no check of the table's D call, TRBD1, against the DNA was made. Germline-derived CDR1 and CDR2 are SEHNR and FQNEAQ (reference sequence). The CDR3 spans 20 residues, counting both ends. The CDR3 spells CASSLLVGTAQVHYGYTFGS.

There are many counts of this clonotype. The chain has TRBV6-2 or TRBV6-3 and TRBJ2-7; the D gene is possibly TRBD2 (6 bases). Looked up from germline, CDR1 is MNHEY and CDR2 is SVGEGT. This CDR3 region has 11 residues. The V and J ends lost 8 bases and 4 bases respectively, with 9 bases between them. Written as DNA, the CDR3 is TGTGCCAGCCTGGGGGGATACGAGCAGTACTTC. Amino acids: CASLGGYEQYF.

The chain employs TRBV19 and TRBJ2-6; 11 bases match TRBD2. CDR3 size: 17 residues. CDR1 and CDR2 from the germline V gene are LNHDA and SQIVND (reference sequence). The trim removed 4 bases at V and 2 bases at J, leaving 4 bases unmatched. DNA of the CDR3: TGTGCCAGTAGTACATTAGCGGGAGGGGCTGGGGCCAACGTCCTGACTTTC. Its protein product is CASSTLAGGAGANVLTF.

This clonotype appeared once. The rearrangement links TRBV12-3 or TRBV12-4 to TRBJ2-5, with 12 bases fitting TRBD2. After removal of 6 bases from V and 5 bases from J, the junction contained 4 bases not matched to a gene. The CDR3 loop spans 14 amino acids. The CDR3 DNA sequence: TGTGCCAGCAGCCTAGCGGGGGGGCGGGAGACCCAGTACTTC. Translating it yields CASSLAGGRETQYF.

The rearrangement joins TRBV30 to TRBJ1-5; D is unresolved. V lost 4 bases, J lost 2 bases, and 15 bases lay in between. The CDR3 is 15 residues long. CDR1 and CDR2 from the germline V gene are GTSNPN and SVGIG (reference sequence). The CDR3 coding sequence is TGTGCCTGGAATAGTGGGGTAGCGGGCAATCAGCCCCAGCATTTT. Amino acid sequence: CAWNSGVAGNQPQHF.

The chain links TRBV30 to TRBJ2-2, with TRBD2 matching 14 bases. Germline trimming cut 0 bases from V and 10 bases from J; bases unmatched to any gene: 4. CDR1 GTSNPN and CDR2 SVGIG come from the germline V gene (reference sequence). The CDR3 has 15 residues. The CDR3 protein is CAWSVLGLAGEELFF. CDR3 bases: TGTGCCTGGAGTGTACTGGGACTAGCGGGAGAGGAGCTGTTTTTT.

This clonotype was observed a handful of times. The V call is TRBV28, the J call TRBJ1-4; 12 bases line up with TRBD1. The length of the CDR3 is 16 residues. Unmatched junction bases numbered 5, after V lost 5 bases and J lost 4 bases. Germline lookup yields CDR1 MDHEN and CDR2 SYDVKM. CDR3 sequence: CASSPGTGGGNEKLFF. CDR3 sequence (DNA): TGTGCCAGCAGTCCCGGGACAGGGGGCGGTAATGAAAAACTGTTTTTT.

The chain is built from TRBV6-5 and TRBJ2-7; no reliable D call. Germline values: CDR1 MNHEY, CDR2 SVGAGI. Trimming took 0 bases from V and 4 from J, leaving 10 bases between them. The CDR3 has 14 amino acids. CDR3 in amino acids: CASSYSGQVYEQYF. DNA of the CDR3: TGTGCCAGCAGTTACTCTGGGCAGGTTTACGAGCAGTACTTC.